What follows are 11 T cell receptor beta chains derived from one specimen sequenced in a study of memory CD4+ T cells and cytomegalovirus serostatus. Single viable CD3+CD4+CD8-CD45RO+ cells were sorted as the memory CD4+ T cells. Profiling relied on immunoSEQ multiplex PCR, and the TCRdb table lists in-frame clones only, not all of them. The table records 85,000 to 100,000 clones, about 80% of them present only once. The sequenced sample consisted of memory CD4+ T cells from blood. Every receptor here comes from an adult in good health and CMV-seropositive.

V and J are TRBV27 and TRBJ2-2; 11 nucleotides agree with TRBD1. The CDR3 spans 14 residues. In germline, CDR1 is MNHEY, CDR2 SMNVEV (reference sequence). V lost 11 bases, J lost 6 bases, and 8 bases stayed unmatched. CDR3 region: CAARGQGVAGELFF. The CDR3 nucleotides are TGTGCCGCTCGGGGACAGGGGGTTGCCGGGGAGCTGTTTTTT.

The rearrangement joins TRBV9 to TRBJ2-2; TRBD2 is a possible D gene (6 bases). Germline-derived CDR1 and CDR2 are SGDLS and YYNGEE. The CDR3 covers 16 residues. Trimming pared 0 bases from V and 2 bases from J, leaving 11 bases between. CDR3 sequence: CASSVDIAANTGELFF. The DNA of the CDR3 is TGTGCCAGCAGCGTAGACATAGCGGCCAACACCGGGGAGCTGTTTTTT.

The V gene is TRBV25-1, the J gene TRBJ2-3; D is unresolved. The germline V gene has CDR1 MGHDK and CDR2 SYGVNS. The CDR3 totals 13 residues. V gave up 8 bases and J gave up 4 bases, with 13 bases separating them. The CDR3 DNA reads as TGTGCCAGCGGGTTGTATGAGGCAGATACGCAGTATTTT. Protein: CASGLYEADTQYF.

In this sample, this clone turned up a few times. J is TRBJ1-1 and V is TRBV12-5, with D maybe TRBD1 (5 bases). This CDR3 is built from 15 residues. Trimming stripped 1 base from V and 5 bases from J, with 14 bases between. Germline V gene lookup returns CDR1 LGHNT and CDR2 FRNRAP. CDR3 sequence: CASGLGKGSGTEAFF. For the CDR3, the DNA is TGTGCTAGTGGTTTGGGAAAGGGGTCGGGGACTGAAGCTTTCTTT.

The gene calls are TRBV15 and TRBJ1-2; 10 nucleotides agree with TRBD1. This CDR3 is built from 15 residues. Germline V gene lookup returns CDR1 LNHNV and CDR2 YYDKDF (reference sequence). With 5 bases clipped from V and 8 bases from J, the junction kept 11 bases outside the gene matches. The CDR3 DNA sequence: TGTGCCACCAGCCGCCAAGACAGGGGGCATCGGGGCTACACCTTC. Its protein product is CATSRQDRGHRGYTF.

The J gene is TRBJ2-5, the V gene TRBV7-9; no reliable D call. The V and J ends lost 1 base and 4 bases respectively, with 13 bases between them. The CDR3 is 15 residues long. Germline CDR1 and CDR2: SEHNR and FQNEAQ (reference sequence). CDR3 amino acids: CASSLGTIEVETQYF. The CDR3 region has the DNA TGTGCCAGCAGCTTAGGGACGATAGAGGTAGAGACCCAGTACTTC.

The chain uses TRBV7-9 and TRBJ2-5; a weak D match, TRBD2 (6 bases). The V end was cut by 1 base, the J end by 1 base, with 10 bases between. The CDR3 contains 15 residues. CDR1 is SEHNR, CDR2 FQNEAQ, per germline (reference sequence). The CDR3 loop reads CASSLGAGSQETQYF. The CDR3 region has the DNA TGTGCCAGCAGCTTAGGGGCGGGAAGCCAAGAGACCCAGTACTTC.

J is TRBJ2-7 and V is TRBV18, with D unresolved. V lost 2 bases and J lost 7, with 9 bases in between. The CDR3 contains 12 residues. Germline V gene sequence: CDR1 KGHSH, CDR2 LQKENI. CDR3 region: CASSPEIGEQYF. The CDR3 DNA reads as TGTGCCAGCTCACCAGAGATAGGGGAGCAGTACTTC.

This clone was seen only a few times. The V gene is TRBV18, the J gene TRBJ1-1; 9 bases are a match to TRBD1. Germline assignment: CDR1 KGHSH and CDR2 LQKENI. There are 16 residues in the CDR3. Germline trimming cut 8 bases from V and 0 bases from J; bases unmatched to any gene: 10. The CDR3 sequence: CASQPTGTGMNTEAFF. CDR3 DNA sequence: TGTGCCAGCCAACCCACCGGGACAGGGATGAACACTGAAGCTTTCTTT.

The chain recombines TRBV5-1 with TRBJ1-2, with D possibly TRBD1 on 5 matching bases. Trimming took 4 bases from V and 8 from J, leaving 18 bases between them. CDR1 and CDR2 from the germline V gene are SGHRS and YFSETQ. The CDR3 length is 14 residues. CDR3 residues: CASSAEGRLLGYTF. CDR3 DNA: TGCGCCAGCAGCGCCGAGGGACGGCTTCTGGGCTACACCTTC. The entire variable domain, with the rest obtained from reference TRBV5-1 and TRBJ1-2, is as follows: KAGVTQTPRYLIKTRGQQVTLSCSPISGHRSVSWYQQTPGQGLQFLFEYFSETQRNKGNFPGRFSGRQFSNSRSEMNVSTLELGDSALYLCASSAEGRLLGYTFGSGTRLTVV.

This rearrangement joins TRBV7-8 to TRBJ1-5; D gene ambiguous. Germline CDR1 is SGHVS and CDR2 is FQNEAQ. V was cut by 5 bases and J by 5 bases, with 22 bases left in between. The length of the CDR3 is 17 residues. The CDR3 coding sequence is TGTGCCAGCAGCCCTCACCCTTACCTGGGGTCGGATCAGCCCCAGCATTTT. Its translation is CASSPHPYLGSDQPQHF.